This TCR beta chain is from a study of blood T cell repertoires in COVID-19. Clones were sequenced by immunoSEQ multiplex PCR, and TCRdb holds only the in-frame ones, with some missing. The repertoire holds 250,000 to 350,000 clones, 75% to 90% seen once, with 2% to 2.5% in the top ten. The CDR3 sequence is 16 residues long. The V end lost 0 bases, the J end lost 0 bases, and 9 bases lay between the germline ends. CDR1 and CDR2 (germline): SGDLS, YYNGEE. The source of this sequence is a woman aged 25 to 39 who had recovered from COVID-19. The chain recombines TRBV9 with TRBJ2-2, with D maybe TRBD2 (6 bases). The sample taken for sequencing was peripheral blood. CDR3 protein: CASSVAGAPNTGELFF. CDR3 bases: TGTGCCAGCAGCGTAGCGGGAGCACCGAACACCGGGGAGCTGTTTTTT. Filled out from reference TRBV9 and TRBJ2-2, the complete variable domain reads DSGVTQTPKHLITATGQRVTLRCSPRSGDLSVYWYQQSLDQGLQFLIQYYNGEERAKGNILERFSAQQFPDLHSELNLSSLELGDSALYFCASSVAGAPNTGELFFGEGSRLTVL.